These T cell receptor beta chains were read from a single sample in a study of blood T cell repertoires in COVID-19. The data were produced by immunoSEQ multiplex PCR, yet TCRdb's version contains in-frame clones alone and is incomplete. The profile shows 300,000 to 350,000 clones, 88% of them singletons. Sequenced: PBMCs or T cells enriched from blood (not recorded which). Receptors originate from a man in his thirties or forties who had recovered from COVID-19. The CDR3 runs from the conserved cysteine through the conserved F or W. Fields, in order: CDR3 protein, CDR3 DNA, clone size, V gene, D gene, J gene. D genes are given only for firm matches. Rows give clone size only sometimes, using once, few, many, or a class for an expanded clone.

CASSYRGSNEKLFF,TGTGCCAGCAGTTACAGGGGGTCTAATGAAAAACTGTTTTTT,-,TRBV6-5,-,TRBJ1-4
CASSLEGETQYF,TGCGCCAGCAGCTTGGAGGGGGAGACCCAGTACTTC,-,TRBV5-1,-,TRBJ2-5
CASSQDPSSTDTQYF,TGCGCCAGCAGCCAGGATCCATCTAGCACAGATACGCAGTATTTT,-,TRBV5-1,-,TRBJ2-3
CASSYLSGGGDQETQYF,TGTGCCAGCAGTTACCTGTCGGGCGGGGGGGACCAAGAGACCCAGTACTTC,once,TRBV6-2/TRBV6-3,TRBD2,TRBJ2-5
CASSYRGRQPQHF,TGTGCCAGCAGCTACAGGGGTAGACAGCCCCAGCATTTT,-,TRBV12-3/TRBV12-4,TRBD1,TRBJ1-5
CASSPGWGDRDDVEQFF,TGTGCCAGCAGCCCAGGTTGGGGGGACAGGGACGATGTTGAGCAGTTCTTC,-,TRBV3-1/TRBV3-2,TRBD1,TRBJ2-1
CASSWGDRGTGELFF,TGTGCCAGCAGTTGGGGGGACAGGGGGACCGGGGAGCTGTTTTTT,-,TRBV28,TRBD1,TRBJ2-2
CASSLDRGGYGYTF,TGCGCCAGCAGCTTGGACAGGGGGGGCTATGGCTACACCTTC,-,TRBV5-1,TRBD1,TRBJ1-2
CASALGLAGGPQETQYF,TGTGCCAGCGCCCTGGGGCTAGCGGGGGGGCCTCAAGAGACCCAGTACTTC,-,TRBV28,TRBD2,TRBJ2-5
CASSALRETQYF,TGTGCCAGCAGCGCGCTACGAGAGACCCAGTACTTC,-,TRBV11-2,-,TRBJ2-5
CARGNGQGKGYTF,TGTGCCAGGGGGAACGGGCAGGGCAAAGGCTACACCTTC,once,TRBV19,-,TRBJ1-2
CASSLAGEAYEQYF,TGTGCCAGCTCTCTAGCGGGGGAGGCCTACGAGCAGTACTTC,-,TRBV18,TRBD2,TRBJ2-7
CASSLVTTGGRGYTF,TGTGCCAGCAGCTTAGTGACGACAGGGGGCAGGGGCTACACCTTC,few,TRBV7-2,TRBD1,TRBJ1-2
CASSEVVGGGTDTQYF,TGTGCCAGCAGTGAAGTTGTGGGCGGGGGCACAGATACGCAGTATTTT,-,TRBV6-1,-,TRBJ2-3
CASSARGIAKNIQYF,TGTGCCAGCAGTGCTAGGGGGATAGCCAAAAACATTCAGTACTTC,-,TRBV2,-,TRBJ2-4
CSVEFSQLNTEAFF,TGCAGCGTTGAGTTTTCACAGTTGAACACTGAAGCTTTCTTT,-,TRBV29-1,-,TRBJ1-1
CASSYSSGVGTDTQYF,TGTGCCAGCAGTTACTCGTCAGGGGTCGGTACAGATACGCAGTATTTT,-,TRBV6-5,-,TRBJ2-3
CASSLIQGRETQYF,TGTGCCAGCAGTCTTATACAGGGGAGAGAGACCCAGTACTTC,-,TRBV27,TRBD1,TRBJ2-5